This TCR beta chain was sequenced for a study of T-cell memory formation after mild COVID-19. This clonotype was detected ten times or more. MiXCR, applied by TCRdb to the 5' RACE reads, yields one record per CDR3 protein. The sample contains roughly 550,000 distinct CDR3 sequences, roughly 21% of which appear only once. Trimming took off 1 base at V and 2 bases at J, with 13 bases between the two ends. The CDR3 runs to 16 residues. Germline lookup yields CDR1 SGHTS and CDR2 YDEGEE. This TCR was sampled from an adult woman who had mild COVID-19 (a few samples of this study predate the infection). Cell type and time point are not known. The V gene is TRBV5-8, the J gene TRBJ2-1, with TRBD2 as a possible D gene (6 bases). The specimen sequenced was PBMCs or a T cell subset sorted from them (not recorded which). The CDR3 here is CASSLSVGGTYNEQFF. CDR3 coding DNA: TGTGCCAGCAGCTTGTCTGTGGGAGGAACCTACAATGAGCAGTTCTTC.